The T cell receptor (beta chain) under discussion was sequenced for a study of blood T cell repertoires in COVID-19. Measured with immunoSEQ multiplex PCR; TCRdb has only the in-frame clones, and not every one. The sample carries about 97,000 clones, 70% to 90% recorded once. The junction had 7 bases not matched to a gene; V was cut back by 3 bases and J by 8 bases. Per germline, CDR1 SGDLS and CDR2 YYNGEE. CDR3 length: 15 residues. This receptor was identified in a man aged 50 to 59 with COVID-19, enrolled during active disease. Sequencing input: peripheral blood. V gene TRBV9 combines with J gene TRBJ2-1; 11 bases agree with TRBD2. CDR3 DNA: TGTGCCAGCAGCGCCCAGGGACTAGCGGAGTATGAGCAGTTCTTC. Translation gives CASSAQGLAEYEQFF.